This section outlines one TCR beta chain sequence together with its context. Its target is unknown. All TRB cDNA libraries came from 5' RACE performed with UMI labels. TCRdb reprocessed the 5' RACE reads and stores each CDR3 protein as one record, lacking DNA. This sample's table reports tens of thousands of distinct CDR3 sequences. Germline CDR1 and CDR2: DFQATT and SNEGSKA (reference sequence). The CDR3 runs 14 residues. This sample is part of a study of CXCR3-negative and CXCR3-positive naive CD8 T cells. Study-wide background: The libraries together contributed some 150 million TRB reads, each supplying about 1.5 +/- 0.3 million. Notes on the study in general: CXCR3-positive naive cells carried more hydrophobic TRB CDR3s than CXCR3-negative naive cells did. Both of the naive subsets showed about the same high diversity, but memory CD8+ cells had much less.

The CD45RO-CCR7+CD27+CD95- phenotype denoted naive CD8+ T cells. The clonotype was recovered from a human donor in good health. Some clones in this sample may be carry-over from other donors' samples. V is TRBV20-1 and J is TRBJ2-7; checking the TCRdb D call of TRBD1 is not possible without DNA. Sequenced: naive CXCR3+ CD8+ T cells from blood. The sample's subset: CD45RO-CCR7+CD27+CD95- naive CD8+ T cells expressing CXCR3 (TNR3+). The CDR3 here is CSARGGRYSYEQYF.